These 21 T cell receptor beta chains originate from one sample sequenced in a study of regulatory T cells in long-lasting Graves disease. Time point of the sample: newly diagnosed GD, antithyroid drugs for less than 3 months. There was RNA extracted from PBMCs, and the TCR library was made from it. Arm-PCR of CDR3 regions with iRepertoire HTBI primers generated TCR beta libraries. One entry per CDR3 protein results from TCRdb running MiXCR on the multiplex PCR reads. The repertoire holds about 210,000 distinct CDR3 sequences, with 15% to 20% as singletons. These data also formed part of another study, on T cells in Graves' hyperthyroidism and ophthalmopathy.

Source: peripheral blood mononuclear cells (PBMCs), taken at new diagnosis, from a patient treated with antithyroid drugs. The receptors shown here come from a woman in her thirties with Graves disease.

The rearrangement joins TRBV12-3 or TRBV12-4 to TRBJ1-1; weak D call: TRBD1 (5 bases). The CDR3 has 15 amino acids. Trimming took 5 bases from V and 3 from J, leaving 16 bases between them. The CDR3 DNA reads as TGTGCCAGCAGTCGGGACGGTCGGGCGGACACTGAAGCTTTCTTT. Translating it yields CASSRDGRADTEAFF.

This chain uses TRBV20-1 with TRBJ2-1; 7 bases map to TRBD2. J gave up 7 bases and V 5 bases, and 14 bases lay outside the gene matches. CDR3 length: 15 residues. The V gene's germline CDR1 is DFQATT and CDR2 SNEGSKA (reference sequence). The CDR3 DNA follows: TGCAGTGCTGTACTCCTAGCGGAGGTAGAAAATGAGCAGTTCTTC. It translates to CSAVLLAEVENEQFF.

This clonotype has at least ten counts. The gene calls are TRBV4-2 and TRBJ1-5; maybe TRBD1 (5 bases). Trimming took 0 bases from V and 0 from J, leaving 15 bases between them. Germline-derived CDR1 and CDR2 are LGHNA and YNFKEQ. The CDR3 sequence is 18 residues long. CDR3 in amino acids: CASSQDQGGGYSNQPQHF. CDR3 bases: TGTGCCAGCAGCCAAGATCAGGGCGGAGGATATAGCAATCAGCCCCAGCATTTT.

This clonotype has a count of ten or more. The chain combines TRBV20-1 with TRBJ1-5, with D perhaps TRBD1 (6 bases). The CDR3 sequence is 18 residues long. Germline V gene data show CDR1 as DFQATT and CDR2 as SNEGSKA (reference sequence). Trimming removed 5 bases from V and 3 bases from J, with 26 bases in between. The CDR3: CSASDETWPGAFNQPQHF. The CDR3 nucleotides read TGCAGTGCTTCTGATGAAACCTGGCCAGGGGCCTTCAATCAGCCCCAGCATTTT.

In this sample, this clonotype turned up many times. The chain links TRBV19 to TRBJ1-5; the match to TRBD1 covers 7 bases. CDR1 is LNHDA and CDR2 is SQIVND in the germline V gene (reference sequence). Trimming at V came to 4 bases and at J to 5 bases, leaving 8 bases not matched to a gene. The length of the CDR3 is 15 residues. The CDR3 loop is CASSTGQSGYQPQHF. DNA for the CDR3: TGTGCCAGTAGTACGGGACAGTCAGGCTATCAGCCCCAGCATTTT.

At least ten counts were recorded for this clonotype. The chain's CDR3 is CATSRDGGNQPQHF. DNA of the CDR3: TGTGCCACCAGCAGAGATGGGGGGAATCAGCCCCAGCATTTT. The genes are TRBV15 and TRBJ1-5, with a tentative D call TRBD1 (5 bases). Trimming pared 0 bases from V and 4 bases from J, leaving 7 bases between. In germline, CDR1 is LNHNV, CDR2 YYDKDF (reference sequence). CDR3 size: 14 residues.

This clonotype was detected many times. The CDR3 region has the DNA TGTGCCACCCGAAGGGCTAATGAAAAACTGTTTTTT. As protein: CATRRANEKLFF. The chain employs TRBV10-3 and TRBJ1-4; no clear D gene. The germline CDR1 and CDR2 sequences are ENHRY and SYGVKD. V dropped 10 bases and J dropped 3 bases, with 9 bases sitting between them. The CDR3 loop spans 12 amino acids.

This clonotype was seen repeatedly, ten times or more. The V and J genes are TRBV2 and TRBJ2-3, with a possible D match to TRBD2 (7 bases). The germline V gene encodes CDR1 SNHLY and CDR2 FYNNEI. The V and J ends lost 5 bases and 1 base respectively, with 19 bases between them. This CDR3 has 17 amino acids. The CDR3 protein is CASSPQIPGGRTDTQYF. The CDR3 DNA is TGTGCCAGCAGTCCCCAGATACCCGGGGGGCGCACAGATACGCAGTATTTT.

This clonotype was observed many times. This sequence joins TRBV10-3 and TRBJ1-1; D may be TRBD1 (6 bases). Trimming took off 6 bases at V and 0 bases at J, with 17 bases between the two ends. The CDR3 runs 16 residues. Germline CDR1 ENHRY, CDR2 SYGVKD. For the CDR3, the DNA is TGTGCCATCAGAGCGTCCCCCGGGACACTGAACACTGAAGCTTTCTTT. Its protein product is CAIRASPGTLNTEAFF.

The chain has TRBV2 and TRBJ1-5; the D is unclear. Trimming removed 3 bases from V and 10 bases from J, with 13 bases in between. The CDR3 has 13 amino acids. Germline V gives CDR1 SNHLY, CDR2 FYNNEI. The CDR3 nucleotides are TGTGCCAGCAGTGACCGCGACTTTGGTCCCCAGCATTTT. This sequence encodes CASSDRDFGPQHF.

There are many counts of this clonotype. This chain uses TRBV19 with TRBJ1-5, with a tentative D call TRBD1 (6 bases). Germline V gives CDR1 LNHDA, CDR2 SQIVND (reference sequence). Trimming removed 8 bases from V and 8 bases from J, with 16 bases in between. The CDR3 has 13 amino acids. The CDR3 DNA sequence: TGTGCCAGTCAAAAACAGGGATGGGAGCCCCAGCATTTT. Encoded protein: CASQKQGWEPQHF.

The V gene is TRBV5-1, the J gene TRBJ2-7; D may be TRBD1 (6 bases). CDR1 is SGHRS and CDR2 is YFSETQ in the germline V gene. The CDR3 totals 14 residues. Trimming left V 3 bases short and J 2 bases short, with 12 bases between. The chain's CDR3 is CASSSEAGAYEQYF. The CDR3 DNA reads TGCGCCAGCAGCTCCGAGGCAGGGGCCTACGAGCAGTACTTC. Looking up the rest from reference TRBV5-1 and TRBJ2-7 gives the full variable domain: KAGVTQTPRYLIKTRGQQVTLSCSPISGHRSVSWYQQTPGQGLQFLFEYFSETQRNKGNFPGRFSGRQFSNSRSEMNVSTLELGDSALYLCASSSEAGAYEQYFGPGTRLTVT.

This clonotype was recorded once. The likely explanation is a read error, given a far larger clone one base away. The J gene is TRBJ1-3, the V gene TRBV7-3, with D hard to call. The CDR3 totals 16 residues. V was clipped by 5 bases and J by 2 bases, with 16 bases between them. Germline CDR1 reads SGHTA; CDR2 reads FQGTGA. CDR3 sequence (DNA): TGTGCCAGCAGCGCGGACCGGAAATATCCTGGAAACACCATATATTTT. Translated: CASSADRKYPGNTIYF.

The table lists this clonotype with a count of one. The chain carries TRBV28 and TRBJ2-7, with TRBD2 matching over 7 bases. Trimming took 4 bases from V and 3 from J; bases not matched to a gene: 15. The germline V gene has CDR1 MDHEN and CDR2 SYDVKM. The CDR3 length is 17 residues. This chain's CDR3 is CASSSTSIAGSVYEQYF. The CDR3 DNA reads TGTGCCAGCAGTTCGACATCAATAGCGGGCTCGGTCTACGAGCAGTACTTC.

This clonotype has a count of ten or more. The gene calls are TRBV20-1 and TRBJ1-1; weak D call: TRBD1 (5 bases). The ends were cut back, 0 bases at V and 0 bases at J, with 8 bases in the middle. This CDR3 contains 14 residues. CDR1 and CDR2 from the germline V gene are DFQATT and SNEGSKA (reference sequence). The CDR3 bases are TGCAGTGCTAGAGAAGGGGCGGTGAACACTGAAGCTTTCTTT. Protein: CSAREGAVNTEAFF.

This clonotype was recorded at least ten times. The chain uses TRBV2 and TRBJ2-7; 10 positions match TRBD2. The CDR3 has 15 amino acids. J was trimmed by 2 bases and V by 3 bases; bases with no gene match: 4. Germline CDR1 is SNHLY and CDR2 is FYNNEI. DNA of the CDR3: TGTGCCAGCAGTGAGCTAGCGGGAGAAGCCTACGAGCAGTACTTC. It encodes CASSELAGEAYEQYF.

This clonotype was found many times. The rearrangement uses TRBV2 and TRBJ2-2; 7 nucleotides align to TRBD1. The CDR3 loop spans 15 amino acids. V was pared by 6 bases and J by 3 bases, with 7 bases of the junction left unmatched. From germline, CDR1 is SNHLY and CDR2 FYNNEI. CDR3 nucleotide sequence: TGTGCCAGCAGGAACAGGGGTCACGACACCGGGGAGCTGTTTTTT. Protein sequence: CASRNRGHDTGELFF. The full variable domain, its missing parts supplied by reference TRBV2 and TRBJ2-2, is EPEVTQTPSHQVTQMGQEVILRCVPISNHLYFYWYRQILGQKVEFLVSFYNNEISEKSEIFDDQFSVERPDGSNFTLKIRSTKLEDSAMYFCASRNRGHDTGELFFGEGSRLTVL.

CDR3 amino acids: CASSLAAYGYTF. CDR3 in DNA: TGTGCCAGCAGCTTAGCGGCATATGGCTACACCTTC. The gene calls are TRBV7-9 and TRBJ1-2; D not resolved. The ends were cut back, 0 bases at V and 5 bases at J, with 4 bases in the middle. In germline, CDR1 is SEHNR, CDR2 FQNEAQ (reference sequence). CDR3 length: 12 amino acids.

This clonotype was seen repeatedly, ten times or more. The chain joins TRBV6-1 to TRBJ2-1; TRBD2 matches 7 bases. The CDR3 runs 14 residues. CDR1 is MNHNS and CDR2 is SASEGT in the germline V gene. V was clipped by 10 bases and J by 1 base; unmatched bases: 7. In nucleotides, the CDR3 is TGTGCCACAGGCCGGCGGGGGTCCTACAATGAGCAGTTCTTC. This encodes CATGRRGSYNEQFF.

A remark on this clonotype: A far larger clone is one nucleotide away, so this likely arose from a read error. The V call is TRBV5-1, the J call TRBJ2-7, with TRBD2 matching 16 bases. The CDR3 spans 16 residues. With V trimmed by 6 bases and J by 7 bases, 10 bases remained unmatched. Looked up from germline, CDR1 is SGHRS and CDR2 is YFSETQ. CDR3 sequence reads: CASTPGGLAGGNEQYF. The CDR3 bases are TGCGCCAGCACCCCAGGGGGACTAGCGGGAGGGAATGAGCAGTACTTC.

Ten or more counts support this clonotype. The chain couples TRBV9 to TRBJ1-4, with D tentatively TRBD1 (6 bases). Germline loops: CDR1 SGDLS, CDR2 YYNGEE. The germline V and J ends were trimmed by 0 bases and 3 bases, with 9 bases remaining between them. The CDR3 loop spans 15 amino acids. In DNA form, the CDR3 reads TGTGCCAGCAGCGTAGCGTCAGGGGCTAATGAAAAACTGTTTTTT. Protein: CASSVASGANEKLFF.